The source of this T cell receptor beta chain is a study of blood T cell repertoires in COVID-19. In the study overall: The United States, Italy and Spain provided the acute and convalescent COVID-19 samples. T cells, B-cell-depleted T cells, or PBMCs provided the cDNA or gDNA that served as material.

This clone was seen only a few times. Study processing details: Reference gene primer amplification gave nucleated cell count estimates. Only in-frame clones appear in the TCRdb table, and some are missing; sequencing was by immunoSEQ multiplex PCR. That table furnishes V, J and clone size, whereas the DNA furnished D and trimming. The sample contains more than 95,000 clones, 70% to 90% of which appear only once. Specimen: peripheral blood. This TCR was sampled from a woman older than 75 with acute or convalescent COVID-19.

This CDR3 is CAIQPGQGIREQYF. The CDR3 nucleotides are TGTGCCATACAACCGGGACAGGGAATCCGGGAGCAGTACTTC. The chain has TRBV6-5 and TRBJ2-7, with 9 bases lining up with TRBD1. The CDR3 has 14 amino acids. Germline CDR1 MNHEY, CDR2 SVGAGI. Unmatched junction bases numbered 14, after V lost 10 bases and J lost 7 bases.